The present T cell receptor beta chain was sequenced within a study of T-cell reconstitution after alpha-beta-depleted transplantation in children. Study conclusions and caveats: The main origin of T-cell counts and diversity one year after transplant was newly produced T cells. About two months after transplant, alpha-beta T cells reportedly came from several hundred expanded graft clones. There were some patients whose high TCRbeta diversity at day 60 came from surviving recipient T cells and thymic progenitors.

Unique molecular identifiers were built into the TCRbeta library. TCRdb reprocessed the PCR reads via MiXCR and lists one record per CDR3 protein. The repertoire has about 170,000 distinct CDR3 sequences, 11% of them found once; the top ten carry less than 15%. V shed 6 bases and J shed 2 bases, with 18 bases lying between them. The CDR3 has 15 amino acids. CDR1 is DFQATT, CDR2 SNEGSKA, per germline (reference sequence). This clonotype was observed many times. Antigen: not known. The TCR comes from a boy younger than 10 with acute myeloid leukemia, due to receive a stem cell transplant. The material was PBMCs, obtained before TCRalphabeta/CD19-depleted stem cell transplant. V is TRBV20-1 and J is TRBJ2-3, with D unresolved. The CDR3 DNA reads as TGCAGTGCCAAACGGGCCCGGAGAATCACAGATACGCAGTATTTT. Amino acid sequence: CSAKRARRITDTQYF.